This TCR beta chain appears in the sequencing data of a study of shared clonotypes between healthy human individuals. Whole-study findings and limits: Despite large depth, sorted-subset datasets appeared incompletely sequenced.

V lost 2 bases, J lost 6 bases, and 6 bases stayed unmatched. The length of the CDR3 is 16 residues. Germline V gene sequence: CDR1 MDHEN, CDR2 SYDVKM. Profiling relied on immunoSEQ multiplex PCR, and the TCRdb table lists in-frame clones only, not all of them. The table has around 2.3 million clones, 90% to 96% seen once. A note on this clone: Antigen unknown.

The receptor's source is a man aged 18 to 30 in good health. Specimen: naive CD4+ T cells sorted from blood. Subset here: CD45RA+ positively selected. The chain links TRBV28 to TRBJ1-6, with TRBD1 identical over 8 bases. The CDR3 DNA reads TGTGCCAGCAGTTTAGACAGGGGCGAGGGTAATTCACCCCTCCACTTT. As protein: CASSLDRGEGNSPLHF.